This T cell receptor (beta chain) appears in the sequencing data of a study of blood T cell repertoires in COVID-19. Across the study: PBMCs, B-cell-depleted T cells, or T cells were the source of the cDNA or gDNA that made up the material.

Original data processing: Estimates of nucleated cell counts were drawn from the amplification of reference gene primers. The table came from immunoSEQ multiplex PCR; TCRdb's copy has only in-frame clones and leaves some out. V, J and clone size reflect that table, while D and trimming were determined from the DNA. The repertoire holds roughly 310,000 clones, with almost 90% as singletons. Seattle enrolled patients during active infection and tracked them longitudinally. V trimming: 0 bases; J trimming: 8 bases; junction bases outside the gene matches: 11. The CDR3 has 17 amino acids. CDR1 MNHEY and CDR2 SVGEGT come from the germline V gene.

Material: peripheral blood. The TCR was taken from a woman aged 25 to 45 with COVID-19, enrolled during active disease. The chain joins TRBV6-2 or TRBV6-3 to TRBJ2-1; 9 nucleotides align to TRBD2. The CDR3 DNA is TGTGCCAGCAGTTACTCGAAGCGGCGGGAGGGCGTCTATGAGCAGTTCTTC. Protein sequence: CASSYSKRREGVYEQFF.